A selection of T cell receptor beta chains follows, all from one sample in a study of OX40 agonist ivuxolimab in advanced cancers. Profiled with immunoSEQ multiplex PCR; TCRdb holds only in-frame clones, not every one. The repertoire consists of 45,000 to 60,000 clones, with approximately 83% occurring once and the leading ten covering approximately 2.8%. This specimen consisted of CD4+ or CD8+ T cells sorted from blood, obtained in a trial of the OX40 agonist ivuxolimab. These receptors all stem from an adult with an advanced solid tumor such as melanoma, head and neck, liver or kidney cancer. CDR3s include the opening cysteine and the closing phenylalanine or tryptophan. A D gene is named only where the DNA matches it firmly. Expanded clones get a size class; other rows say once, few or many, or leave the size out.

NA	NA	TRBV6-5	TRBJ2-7	TGTGCCAGCGGGTACAGGGATTCGGGCGAGCAGTACTTC	CASGYRDSGEQYF
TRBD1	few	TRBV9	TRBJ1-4	TGTGCCAGCAGTTTAGGACAGGGCGGTGAAAAACTGTTTTTT	CASSLGQGGEKLFF
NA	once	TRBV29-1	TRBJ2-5	TGCAGCGTTGAGTGGGGGCAAGAGACCCAGTACTTC	CSVEWGQETQYF
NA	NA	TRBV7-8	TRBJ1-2	TGTGCCAGCAGCTTTGACGCGGGCCAAACGGGGGGCTACACCTTC	CASSFDAGQTGGYTF
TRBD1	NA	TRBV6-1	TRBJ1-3	TGTGCCAGCAAGGGGGGCAGGGGGCCTGGAAACACCATATATTTT	CASKGGRGPGNTIYF
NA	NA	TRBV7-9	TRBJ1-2	TGTGCCAGCAGCCGGGGTGGGACGACAAAGAGCTACACCTTC	CASSRGGTTKSYTF
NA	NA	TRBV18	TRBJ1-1	TGTGCCAGCTCACCGGGGATAGGGCTCTCTGAAGCTTTCTTT	CASSPGIGLSEAFF
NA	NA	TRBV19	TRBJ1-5	TGTGCCAGTAGTATGATAAGGGAGCCCCAGCATTTT	CASSMIREPQHF
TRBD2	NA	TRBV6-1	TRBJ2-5	TGTGCCACCGGAGGGACTACTCCCGGGGAGACCCAGTACTTC	CATGGTTPGETQYF
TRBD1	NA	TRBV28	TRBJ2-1	TGTGCCAGCACCCCAAGGGGGCAGAGCTCCTACAATGAGCAGTTCTTC	CASTPRGQSSYNEQFF
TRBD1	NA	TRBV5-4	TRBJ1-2	TGTGCCAGCAACCCGACAGGGGGCGCTTCCTATGGCTACACCTTC	CASNPTGGASYGYTF